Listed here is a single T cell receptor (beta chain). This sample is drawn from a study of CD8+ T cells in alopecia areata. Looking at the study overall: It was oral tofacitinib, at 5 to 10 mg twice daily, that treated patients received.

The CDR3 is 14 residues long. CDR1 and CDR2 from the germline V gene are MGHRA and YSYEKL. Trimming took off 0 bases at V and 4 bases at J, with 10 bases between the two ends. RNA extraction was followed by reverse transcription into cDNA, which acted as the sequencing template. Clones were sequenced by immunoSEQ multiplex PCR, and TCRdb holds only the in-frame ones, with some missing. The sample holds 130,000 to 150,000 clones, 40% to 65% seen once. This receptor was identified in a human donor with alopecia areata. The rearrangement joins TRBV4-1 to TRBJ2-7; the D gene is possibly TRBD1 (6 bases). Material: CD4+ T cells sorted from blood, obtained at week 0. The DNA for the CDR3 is TGCGCCAGCAGCCAAGAAGGGGGATGGTACGAGCAGTACTTC. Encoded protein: CASSQEGGWYEQYF.